The next 18 T cell receptor beta chains were all read from a single sample in a study of neoadjuvant anti-PD-1 for oral cavity cancer. Assay: immunoSEQ multiplex PCR; the TCRdb copy retains only in-frame clones and omits some. Counted here are under 2,500 clones, roughly 60% occurring once; the ten biggest clones make up around 17%. The time point is: after neoadjuvant nivolumab, at surgical resection. The source material was tumor tissue, sampled after nivolumab (anti-PD-1) treatment. The source of these receptors is a person between 40 and 85 years old with oral cavity squamous cell carcinoma.

The J gene is TRBJ2-1, the V gene TRBV6-6; 11 nucleotides line up with TRBD2. Germline loops: CDR1 MNHNY, CDR2 SVGAGI (reference sequence). V was pared by 6 bases and J by 5 bases, with 6 bases of the junction left unmatched. The CDR3 spans 15 residues. The CDR3 region is CASSLTSGSNNEQFF. Written as DNA, the CDR3 is TGTGCCAGCAGCCTTACTAGCGGGAGTAACAATGAGCAGTTCTTC.

The V call is TRBV5-1, the J call TRBJ2-7; D is perhaps TRBD2 (5 bases). Germline V gene lookup returns CDR1 SGHRS and CDR2 YFSETQ. Trimming shortened V by 4 bases and J by 7 bases, and 15 bases separated the two germline ends. The CDR3 runs 13 residues. The CDR3 is CASSNPSREEQYF. The CDR3, as DNA: TGCGCCAGCAGCAACCCCTCGAGGGAGGAGCAGTACTTC.

The chain recombines TRBV19 with TRBJ1-5, with 7 bases lining up with TRBD1. The V and J ends lost 7 bases and 4 bases, in that order; junction bases with no gene match: 16. CDR1 is LNHDA and CDR2 is SQIVND in the germline V gene (reference sequence). The CDR3 contains 17 residues. The CDR3 DNA follows: TGTGCCAGTAAGGGTCGACAGGGACTACCCATAAATCAGCCCCAGCATTTT. Its protein is CASKGRQGLPINQPQHF.

This clone was detected a few times. The rearrangement uses TRBV6-4 and TRBJ2-3; the match to TRBD2 covers 10 bases. The CDR3 length is 14 residues. J gave up 0 bases and V 6 bases, and 0 bases lay outside the gene matches. CDR1 MRHNA and CDR2 SNTAGT come from the germline V gene. For the CDR3, the DNA is TGTGCCAGCAGGACTAGCGGGAGCACAGATACGCAGTATTTT. Amino acid sequence: CASRTSGSTDTQYF.

By proportion, this clone is large. The chain joins TRBV28 to TRBJ2-2; D gene uncertain. CDR1 and CDR2 (germline): MDHEN, SYDVKM. The CDR3 totals 14 residues. V dropped 1 base and J dropped 8 bases, with 11 bases sitting between them. The CDR3 bases are TGTGCCAGCAGTTTATATTCGGCAGCTGGGGAGCTGTTTTTT. It encodes CASSLYSAAGELFF.

The rearrangement links TRBV11-2 to TRBJ2-1, with 14 bases identical to TRBD2. Losses at the gene ends were 0 bases for V and 5 bases for J; bases not matched to a gene: 6. CDR1 is SGHAT and CDR2 is FQNNGV in the germline V gene. The CDR3 covers 18 residues. DNA for the CDR3: TGTGCCAGCAGCTTAGATCGGACTAGCGGGAGGCCACACAATGAGCAGTTCTTC. It yields the protein CASSLDRTSGRPHNEQFF.

Only a few counts were recorded for this clone. J is TRBJ1-1 and V is TRBV5-1; D remains ambiguous. This CDR3 comprises 13 residues. The V gene's germline CDR1 is SGHRS and CDR2 YFSETQ. V shed 0 bases and J shed 6 bases, with 9 bases lying between them. The DNA for the CDR3 is TGCGCCAGCAGCTTGGGCGTGACGGCTGAAGCTTTCTTT. This encodes CASSLGVTAEAFF.

Judged by abundance, this clone is large. The J gene is TRBJ2-2, the V gene TRBV5-1; D is uncertain. V was trimmed by 3 bases and J by 3 bases, leaving 12 bases between them. The germline V gene has CDR1 SGHRS and CDR2 YFSETQ. CDR3 length: 15 amino acids. The CDR3 nucleotides read TGCGCCAGCAGCTCCCTCGCGGACGACACCGGGGAGCTGTTTTTT. It yields the protein CASSSLADDTGELFF. The full variable domain, with the rest looked up from reference TRBV5-1 and TRBJ2-2, is KAGVTQTPRYLIKTRGQQVTLSCSPISGHRSVSWYQQTPGQGLQFLFEYFSETQRNKGNFPGRFSGRQFSNSRSEMNVSTLELGDSALYLCASSSLADDTGELFFGEGSRLTVL.

This clone was picked up one time. CDR3 region: CATSRVGWGYTF. In DNA form, the CDR3 reads TGTGCCACCAGCAGAGTCGGCTGGGGCTACACCTTC. The V and J genes are TRBV15 and TRBJ1-2; D uncertain. Trimming shortened V by 1 base and J by 8 bases, and 8 bases separated the two germline ends. There are 12 residues in the CDR3. Looked up from germline, CDR1 is LNHNV and CDR2 is YYDKDF (reference sequence).

Points on this clone: The junction shows a germline mismatch at one end, possibly a read error. This chain links TRBV29-1 with TRBJ2-1; 9 bases map to TRBD2. The CDR3 runs 18 residues. The V gene's germline CDR1 is SQVTM and CDR2 ANQGSEA. CDR3 amino acids: CSVPGQPGTSQLDNEQLF. In DNA, the CDR3 is TGCAGCGTCCCCGGACAGCCCGGGACTAGCCAGCTCGACAATGAGCAGCTCTTC.

The chain carries TRBV5-1 and TRBJ2-1; TRBD1 aligns across 9 bases. The ends lost 3 bases at V and 7 bases at J; junction bases unmatched: 8. This CDR3 region has 15 residues. Germline V gene lookup returns CDR1 SGHRS and CDR2 YFSETQ. The CDR3 loop reads CASSSDRGGMNEQFF. The CDR3 coding sequence is TGCGCCAGCAGCTCGGACAGGGGCGGTATGAATGAGCAGTTCTTC.

This clone has only one observation. The chain's CDR3 is CASTARGGVTTDTQYF. The CDR3 DNA reads TGTGCCAGTACGGCCCGGGGGGGGGTCACCACAGATACGCAGTATTTT. This rearrangement joins TRBV19 to TRBJ2-3; the match to TRBD2 covers 8 bases. The CDR3 totals 16 residues. Germline V gives CDR1 LNHDA, CDR2 SQIVND (reference sequence). J lost 2 bases, V lost 7 bases, and 11 bases had no gene match.

The chain links TRBV5-8 to TRBJ1-2; weak D call: TRBD1 (5 bases). Germline CDR1 reads SGHTS; CDR2 reads YDEGEE. The V and J ends lost 5 bases and 4 bases respectively, with 15 bases between them. The CDR3 is 14 residues long. In nucleotides, the CDR3 is TGTGCCAGCAGTTCTTCAGGGCTCGGCTATGGCTACACCTTC. This sequence encodes CASSSSGLGYGYTF.

This clone showed up just a few times. The chain uses TRBV6-1 and TRBJ2-1, with D perhaps TRBD2 (6 bases). The ends were cut back, 3 bases at V and 7 bases at J, with 10 bases in the middle. The CDR3 contains 13 residues. Germline loops: CDR1 MNHNS, CDR2 SASEGT. In DNA form, the CDR3 reads TGTGCCAGCAGTGAGCCGGGGGAGAATGAGCAGTTCTTC. Amino acid sequence: CASSEPGENEQFF.

The chain uses TRBV5-1 and TRBJ2-1; D is uncertain. Trimming stripped 5 bases from V and 8 bases from J, with 8 bases between. The CDR3 is 11 residues long. The V gene's germline CDR1 is SGHRS and CDR2 YFSETQ. Here the CDR3 DNA reads TGCGCCAGCAGAACCTGGGATGAGCAGTTCTTC. Translation: CASRTWDEQFF.

This clone was detected a few times. The rearrangement uses TRBV19 and TRBJ2-3; TRBD1 might be the D (6 bases). The CDR3 has 14 amino acids. V was shortened by 6 bases and J by 0 bases, with 10 bases between the two germline ends. CDR1 LNHDA and CDR2 SQIVND come from the germline V gene (reference sequence). The CDR3 spells CASSRTASTDTQYF. In DNA, the CDR3 is TGTGCCAGTAGCCGGACAGCTAGCACAGATACGCAGTATTTT. Full variable domain (remainder filled in from reference TRBV19 and TRBJ2-3): DGGITQSPKYLFRKEGQNVTLSCEQNLNHDAMYWYRQDPGQGLRLIYYSQIVNDFQKGDIAEGYSVSREKKESFPLTVTSAQKNPTAFYLCASSRTASTDTQYFGPGTRLTVL.

CDR3 bases: TGTGCCAGCAGAACCGGGACGGGAGTTACCTACGAGCAGTACTTC. The encoded protein is CASRTGTGVTYEQYF. The chain recombines TRBV6-5 with TRBJ2-7, with D perhaps matching TRBD2 (6 bases). This CDR3 has 15 residues. Trimming took 6 bases from V and 2 from J, leaving 17 bases between them. CDR1 and CDR2 (germline): MNHEY, SVGAGI.

This clone was counted once. This chain connects TRBV14 to TRBJ1-1, with TRBD1 identical over 8 bases. The germline gives CDR1 SGHDN, CDR2 FVKESK. With V trimmed by 0 bases and J by 6 bases, 3 bases remained unmatched. The CDR3 contains 14 residues. The DNA for the CDR3 is TGTGCCAGCAGCCAAGATCCGGGACAGGCTGAAGCTTTCTTT. Encoded protein: CASSQDPGQAEAFF.